Presented here are 14 T cell receptor beta chains from one specimen sequenced in a study of blood T cell repertoires in COVID-19. Assay used: immunoSEQ multiplex PCR; TCRdb lists only in-frame clones, some missing. The sample shows some 110,000 clones, 90% of them seen only once. Input material: peripheral blood. All receptors come from a human donor with active COVID-19. The donor label of this sample is uncertain.

CDR3 sequence (DNA): TGCGCCACCAGGCAGGGAATGGCAGCCGGGGAGCTGTTTTTT. It specifies CATRQGMAAGELFF. V and J are TRBV5-1 and TRBJ2-2; D is possibly TRBD1 (5 bases). The CDR3 has 14 residues. CDR1 SGHRS and CDR2 YFSETQ come from the germline V gene. V lost 9 bases to trimming and J lost 6 bases, with 18 bases between them.

V and J are TRBV6-5 and TRBJ2-3; 9 positions agree with TRBD1. CDR1 MNHEY and CDR2 SVGAGI come from the germline V gene. This CDR3 has 15 residues. With V trimmed by 5 bases and J by 5 bases, 8 bases remained unmatched. Here the CDR3 reads CASSRGTGYLDTQYF. The CDR3 DNA follows: TGTGCCAGCAGTCGAGGGACAGGGTATTTAGATACGCAGTATTTT.

The CDR3 spells CASSHNGLYTEAFF. Here the CDR3 DNA reads TGCGCCAGCAGCCACAACGGACTCTACACTGAAGCTTTCTTT. The chain employs TRBV4-1 and TRBJ1-1; no firm D call. This CDR3 has 14 residues. Per germline, CDR1 MGHRA and CDR2 YSYEKL. The V end was cut by 3 bases, the J end by 3 bases, with 11 bases between.

The rearrangement links TRBV7-2 to TRBJ1-3; no clear D gene. Germline CDR1 and CDR2: SGHTA and FQGNSA. Trimming shortened V by 1 base and J by 4 bases, and 11 bases separated the two germline ends. CDR3 size: 15 residues. CDR3 residues: CASSLGGHSGNTIYF. CDR3 nucleotides: TGTGCCAGCAGCTTAGGAGGGCACTCCGGAAACACCATATATTTT.

The genes are TRBV18 and TRBJ1-4; D is uncertain. V was pared by 3 bases and J by 4 bases, with 12 bases between. Germline CDR1 reads KGHSH; CDR2 reads LQKENI. The CDR3 is made up of 15 amino acids. The CDR3, as DNA: TGTGCCAGCTCACCGGAGAAACTAAATAATGAAAAACTGTTTTTT. Encoded protein: CASSPEKLNNEKLFF.

The rearrangement links TRBV19 to TRBJ2-1; maybe TRBD2 (6 bases). CDR3 length: 14 amino acids. The V and J ends lost 8 bases and 3 bases respectively, with 14 bases between them. Per germline, CDR1 LNHDA and CDR2 SQIVND (reference sequence). Written as DNA, the CDR3 is TGTGCCAGTGTAGACGGGGGATTCTACAATGAGCAGTTCTTC. Its translation: CASVDGGFYNEQFF.

The chain uses TRBV4-3 and TRBJ2-5; 13 nucleotides align to TRBD2. The CDR3 spans 16 residues. Trimming took 5 bases from V and 5 from J; bases not matched to a gene: 8. The V gene's germline CDR1 is LGHNA and CDR2 YSLEER. CDR3 region: CASSILAGGLRETQYF. CDR3 coding DNA: TGCGCCAGCAGCATACTAGCGGGGGGGCTCCGGGAGACCCAGTACTTC.

The gene calls are TRBV4-3 and TRBJ1-6; D call uncertain. CDR3 length equals 16 residues. Trimming left V 0 bases short and J 7 bases short, with 13 bases between. Germline assignment: CDR1 LGHNA and CDR2 YSLEER. The CDR3: CASSQDHSRKNSPLHF. The CDR3 nucleotides are TGCGCCAGCAGCCAAGATCACAGCAGGAAGAATTCACCCCTCCACTTT.

The J gene is TRBJ2-3, the V gene TRBV7-3; TRBD2 agrees at 9 bases. Germline lookup yields CDR1 SGHTA and CDR2 FQGTGA. V lost 8 bases, J lost 2 bases, and 8 bases stayed unmatched. This CDR3 is built from 15 residues. Written as DNA, the CDR3 is TGTGCCAGCGGCCCTAGCGGGGCCCTCACAGATACGCAGTATTTT. This translates into CASGPSGALTDTQYF.

Only one count was recorded for this clone. The chain has TRBV5-4 and TRBJ2-6; D may be TRBD2 (6 bases). Germline V CDR1 and CDR2: SGHNT, YYREEE (reference sequence). Trimming stripped 5 bases from V and 0 bases from J, with 15 bases between. This CDR3 is built from 17 residues. The CDR3 nucleotides are TGTGCCAGCAGGCCCGGGACTGAGGACTCTGGGGCCAACGTCCTGACTTTC. Translated: CASRPGTEDSGANVLTF.

J is TRBJ1-1 and V is TRBV12-5; D is perhaps TRBD1 (5 bases). The ends were cut back, 6 bases at V and 5 bases at J, with 16 bases in the middle. Per the germline V gene, CDR1 is LGHNT and CDR2 is FRNRAP. This CDR3 is built from 14 residues. The CDR3 bases are TGTGCTAGTGGGCAGTCCGGGGGTTGGACTGAAGCTTTCTTT. Translating gives CASGQSGGWTEAFF.

The V gene is TRBV4-1, the J gene TRBJ2-7; no clear D gene. V was shortened by 2 bases and J by 3 bases, with 11 bases between the two germline ends. The germline V gene encodes CDR1 MGHRA and CDR2 YSYEKL. This CDR3 comprises 14 residues. Here the CDR3 reads CASSQLQADYEQYF. The CDR3 region has the DNA TGCGCCAGCAGCCAACTCCAGGCCGACTACGAGCAGTACTTC.

This chain joins TRBV5-6 and TRBJ2-5; TRBD1 matches at 7 bases. Germline CDR1 and CDR2: SGHDT and YYEEEE. Losses at the gene ends were 2 bases for V and 5 bases for J; bases not matched to a gene: 6. The CDR3 spans 14 residues. CDR3 coding DNA: TGTGCCAGCAGCTTTTGGGACAGAAGGGAGACCCAGTACTTC. Amino acids: CASSFWDRRETQYF.

This chain uses TRBV7-2 with TRBJ2-2; D gene unclear. V was shortened by 1 base and J by 5 bases, with 5 bases between the two germline ends. This CDR3 is 13 amino acids long. Germline lookup yields CDR1 SGHTA and CDR2 FQGNSA. CDR3 sequence: CASSLDGTGELFF. The CDR3 DNA follows: TGTGCCAGCAGCTTAGACGGGACCGGGGAGCTGTTTTTT. Based on the CDR3 plus reference TRBV7-2 and TRBJ2-2, the full variable domain is GAGVSQSPSNKVTEKGKDVELRCDPISGHTALYWYRQSLGQGLEFLIYFQGNSAPDKSGLPSDRFSAERTGGSVSTLTIQRTQQEDSAVYLCASSLDGTGELFFGEGSRLTVL.